This T cell receptor beta chain was identified during a study of blood T cell repertoires in COVID-19. Overall study context: T cells, B-cell-depleted T cells, or PBMCs supplied cDNA or gDNA.

Enrollment of patients from Seattle took place during active infection, with longitudinal follow-up. CDR3 length: 14 residues. The V and J ends lost 5 bases and 3 bases, in that order; junction bases with no gene match: 5. The germline CDR1 and CDR2 sequences are SGHAT and FQNNGV. This clone has a handful of counts. Authors' analysis steps: Reference gene primer amplification gave estimated nucleated cell counts. TCRdb's copy holds only in-frame clones and misses some; the assay was immunoSEQ multiplex PCR. V and J calls and clone size come straight from that table; D and trimming were deduced from the DNA. The table has some 190,000 clones, roughly 79% seen once; the top ten hold roughly 11%.

This chain joins TRBV11-2 and TRBJ2-7; 9 bases are shared with TRBD1. The receptor was derived from a woman between 40 and 55 years old with COVID-19, enrolled during active disease. Specimen: peripheral blood. The CDR3 DNA reads TGTGCCAGCAGCCCACAGGGGGCATACTACGAGCAGTACTTC. Translating it yields CASSPQGAYYEQYF.